Below, 15 T cell receptor beta chains from the same sample are listed, as sequenced in a study of blood T cell repertoires in COVID-19 (dated by TCRdb to about 2020). Library generation was performed with the immunoSEQ multiplex PCR assay. The table comes from immuneACCESS by way of TCRdb, which keeps in-frame sequences with V and J called. Part of the clones is missing from these tables; in studies checked, under half for an unresolved V gene and the rest for unknown reasons. The sample table shows roughly 30,000 clones, and 88% are seen once. Roughly 7.7% of the sample comes from the top ten. What was sequenced was peripheral blood. Receptor source: a man aged 55 to 70 with COVID-19, enrolled during active disease.

The rearrangement joins TRBV28 to TRBJ2-7, with TRBD1 matching over 7 bases. The CDR3 contains 15 residues. The junction had 12 bases not matched to a gene; V was cut back by 10 bases and J by 0 bases. The germline CDR1 and CDR2 sequences are MDHEN and SYDVKM. The CDR3 DNA is TGTGCCACGCATGAGGGGGCACCGACCTCCTACGAGCAGTACTTC. Amino acid sequence: CATHEGAPTSYEQYF. Based on the CDR3 plus reference TRBV28 and TRBJ2-7, the full variable domain is DVKVTQSSRYLVKRTGEKVFLECVQDMDHENMFWYRQDPGLGLRLIYFSYDVKMKEKGDIPEGYSVSREKKERFSLILESASTNQTSMYLCATHEGAPTSYEQYFGPGTRLTVT.

V gene TRBV7-2 combines with J gene TRBJ2-1, with D unclear. V was shortened by 1 base and J by 10 bases, with 11 bases between the two germline ends. Germline V gene lookup returns CDR1 SGHTA and CDR2 FQGNSA. This CDR3 has 13 residues. The CDR3 loop is CASSLGSAGEQFF. DNA for the CDR3: TGTGCCAGCAGCTTAGGGTCGGCAGGAGAGCAGTTCTTC. Full variable domain (outside the CDR3, taken from reference TRBV7-2 and TRBJ2-1): GAGVSQSPSNKVTEKGKDVELRCDPISGHTALYWYRQSLGQGLEFLIYFQGNSAPDKSGLPSDRFSAERTGGSVSTLTIQRTQQEDSAVYLCASSLGSAGEQFFGPGTRLTVL.

V usage is TRBV9 and J usage is TRBJ2-2, with D maybe TRBD1 (6 bases). V lost 0 bases, J lost 8 bases, and 11 bases lay in between. This CDR3 comprises 14 residues. Germline CDR1 SGDLS, CDR2 YYNGEE. The CDR3 protein is CASSVVLGTGELFF. The DNA of the CDR3 is TGTGCCAGCAGCGTAGTTTTGGGGACAGGGGAGCTGTTTTTT. Drawing the rest from reference TRBV9 and TRBJ2-2, the complete variable domain is DSGVTQTPKHLITATGQRVTLRCSPRSGDLSVYWYQQSLDQGLQFLIQYYNGEERAKGNILERFSAQQFPDLHSELNLSSLELGDSALYFCASSVVLGTGELFFGEGSRLTVL.

The V gene is TRBV2, the J gene TRBJ2-7; 10 bases are a match to TRBD1. V was clipped by 2 bases and J by 4 bases; unmatched bases: 17. CDR1 is SNHLY and CDR2 is FYNNEI in the germline V gene. This CDR3 has 19 residues. The CDR3 region is CASSELGTGDSLRVYEQYF. The CDR3 nucleotides read TGTGCCAGCAGTGAACTTGGGACAGGGGACTCCTTAAGGGTTTACGAGCAGTACTTC. Complete variable domain (other parts from reference TRBV2 and TRBJ2-7): EPEVTQTPSHQVTQMGQEVILRCVPISNHLYFYWYRQILGQKVEFLVSFYNNEISEKSEIFDDQFSVERPDGSNFTLKIRSTKLEDSAMYFCASSELGTGDSLRVYEQYFGPGTRLTVT.

The CDR3 protein is CASSGDRAEKLFF. The CDR3 bases are TGTGCCAGCAGCGGTGACAGGGCTGAAAAACTGTTTTTT. The chain uses TRBV6-6 and TRBJ1-4, with TRBD1 matching over 7 bases. The CDR3 is 13 amino acids. V lost 6 bases, J lost 7 bases, and 5 bases stayed unmatched. CDR1 MNHNY and CDR2 SVGAGI come from the germline V gene (reference sequence).

This chain connects TRBV7-9 to TRBJ2-3; TRBD2 matches at 9 bases. The trim removed 5 bases at V and 2 bases at J, leaving 11 bases unmatched. CDR1 and CDR2 from the germline V gene are SEHNR and FQNEAQ (reference sequence). The CDR3 consists of 17 residues. In nucleotides, the CDR3 is TGTGCCAGCAGCCCCGCCCCTCTAGCGGGGATCACAGATACGCAGTATTTT. It is translated as CASSPAPLAGITDTQYF.

The V and J genes are TRBV13 and TRBJ1-3; D call uncertain. Trimming took off 6 bases at V and 1 base at J, with 7 bases between the two ends. The length of the CDR3 is 13 residues. Germline CDR1 reads PRHDT; CDR2 reads FYEKMQ (reference sequence). The CDR3, as DNA: TGTGCCAGCAGACTAATATCTGGAAACACCATATATTTT. The encoded protein is CASRLISGNTIYF.

The J gene is TRBJ2-6, the V gene TRBV27, with 8 bases that match TRBD1. The CDR3 is 14 residues long. The germline V gene has CDR1 MNHEY and CDR2 SMNVEV (reference sequence). In DNA, the CDR3 is TGTGTCTACAGGGGGAGGTCTGGGGCCAACGTCCTGACTTTC. It yields the protein CVYRGRSGANVLTF.

CDR3 sequence: CASSSSTGYQPQHF. CDR3 sequence (DNA): TGTGCCAGCAGTTCATCGACAGGATATCAGCCCCAGCATTTT. The chain recombines TRBV27 with TRBJ1-5, with D perhaps matching TRBD1 (6 bases). Germline values: CDR1 MNHEY, CDR2 SMNVEV (reference sequence). The CDR3 runs 14 residues. V lost 4 bases and J lost 5, with 12 bases in between.

This clone was detected only once. V usage is TRBV28 and J usage is TRBJ1-4; 7 positions agree with TRBD1. This CDR3 contains 14 residues. The V gene's germline CDR1 is MDHEN and CDR2 SYDVKM. The V segment lost 7 bases and the J segment 6 bases; nucleotides outside the gene matches: 8. CDR3 residues: CASTSGGPDEKLFF. The CDR3 DNA is TGTGCCAGCACATCAGGGGGACCGGATGAAAAACTGTTTTTT.

V gene TRBV3-1 (or the pseudogene TRBV3-2) combines with J gene TRBJ2-5; 10 positions match TRBD2. With 4 bases clipped from V and 4 bases from J, the junction kept 3 bases outside the gene matches. The length of the CDR3 is 14 residues. Germline V gives CDR1 LGHDT, CDR2 YNNKEL (reference sequence). The DNA of the CDR3 is TGTGCCAGCAGCCGGACTAGCGGCGGAGAGACCCAGTACTTC. Translated, it gives CASSRTSGGETQYF.

The chain links TRBV28 to TRBJ2-1; TRBD2 matches at 7 bases. The CDR3 is 14 amino acids. Trimming removed 4 bases from V and 6 bases from J; junction bases left unmatched: 6. CDR1 and CDR2 (germline): MDHEN, SYDVKM. In DNA form, the CDR3 reads TGTGCCAGCAGTTGGCGGGGGTTCGTCAATGAGCAGTTCTTC. It codes for CASSWRGFVNEQFF.

The CDR3 loop reads CASSQTSGLRHNEQFF. CDR3 nucleotide sequence: TGCGCCAGCAGCCAAACCTCGGGACTACGGCACAATGAGCAGTTCTTC. The chain uses TRBV4-3 and TRBJ2-1, with TRBD2 matching over 7 bases. The CDR3 consists of 16 residues. The ends lost 2 bases at V and 5 bases at J; junction bases unmatched: 9. In germline, CDR1 is LGHNA, CDR2 YSLEER.

The chain employs TRBV11-2 and TRBJ2-7, with a possible D match to TRBD2 (5 bases). This CDR3 region has 18 residues. Trimming removed 0 bases at V and 5 bases at J, with 23 bases between. Germline V lookup: CDR1 SGHAT, CDR2 FQNNGV. CDR3 coding DNA: TGTGCCAGCAGCTTAGACAGCTTAGGGAATATCCGCGGGCACGAGCAGTACTTC. Protein product: CASSLDSLGNIRGHEQYF.

This chain joins TRBV6-5 and TRBJ2-6; 7 bases line up with TRBD2. The CDR3 loop spans 14 amino acids. CDR1 is MNHEY and CDR2 is SVGAGI in the germline V gene. The V gene end was trimmed by 8 bases and the J gene end by 4 bases; junction bases not matched to a gene: 5. Written as DNA, the CDR3 is TGTGCCAGCTGGGGGGGTGGGGGGGCCAACGTCCTGACTTTC. As protein: CASWGGGGANVLTF.